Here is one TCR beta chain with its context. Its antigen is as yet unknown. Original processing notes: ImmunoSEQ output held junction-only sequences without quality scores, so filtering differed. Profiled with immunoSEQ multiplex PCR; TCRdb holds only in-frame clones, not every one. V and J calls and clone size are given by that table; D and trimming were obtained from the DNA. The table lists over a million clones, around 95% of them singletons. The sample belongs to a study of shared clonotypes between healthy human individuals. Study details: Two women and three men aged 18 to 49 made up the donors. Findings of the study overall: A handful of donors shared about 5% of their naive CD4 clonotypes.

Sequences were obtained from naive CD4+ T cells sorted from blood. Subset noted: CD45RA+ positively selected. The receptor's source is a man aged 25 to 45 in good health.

CDR3 sequence: CASSLRLAKVSEQFF. The CDR3 DNA reads as TGCGCCAGCAGCTTACGACTAGCGAAAGTGAGTGAGCAGTTCTTC. The chain employs TRBV5-1 and TRBJ2-1; 8 bases line up with TRBD2. The CDR3 extends over 15 amino acids. The ends lost 2 bases at V and 9 bases at J; junction bases unmatched: 10. Germline-derived CDR1 and CDR2 are SGHRS and YFSETQ.